One and the same sample provided the 14 T cell receptor beta chains below, sequenced in a study of metastatic and nonmetastatic thyroid tumors. Ahead of thyroid surgery, no patient had received treatment of any kind. TCRdb recomputed clones from the PCR reads via MiXCR. The sample lists 13,000 or so clones, almost 30% occurring once. The sequencing sample was made of blood. Receptor source: a female donor with papillary thyroid cancer or a benign thyroid nodule (not recorded which). Some clones in this sample may be carry-over from other donors' samples.

This clone was counted between two and nine times. Distinct nucleotide sequences in the sample also encode this CDR3. The genes are TRBV9 and TRBJ2-7; D perhaps matches TRBD2 (5 bases). CDR3 size: 16 residues. CDR1 is SGDLS and CDR2 is YYNGEE in the germline V gene. Trimming removed 0 bases from V and 2 bases from J, with 15 bases in between. CDR3 sequence (DNA): TGTGCCAGCAGCGTAGGGGCGGGTGGAAGGGCCTACGAGCAGTACTTC. It codes for CASSVGAGGRAYEQYF.

This clone is medium-sized in the sample. CDR3 nucleotide sequence: TGTGCCAGTAGTTCGGGATCTTGGGGGATCCAGCCCCAGCATTTT. Its translation is CASSSGSWGIQPQHF. The chain carries TRBV19 and TRBJ1-5; D perhaps matches TRBD1 (5 bases). Per germline, CDR1 LNHDA and CDR2 SQIVND (reference sequence). The CDR3 is 15 residues long. V gave up 5 bases and J gave up 7 bases, with 18 bases separating them.

The V call is TRBV20-1, the J call TRBJ2-1, with 12 nucleotides matching TRBD1. Germline V gene lookup returns CDR1 DFQATT and CDR2 SNEGSKA (reference sequence). CDR3 size: 12 residues. The DNA of the CDR3 is TGCTCCGGGACAGGGGGCAACAATGAGCAGTTCTTC. It codes for CSGTGGNNEQFF.

There are a few counts of this clone. At one of its ends the junction is not consistent with the germline gene, which may arise from a read error. The DNA of the CDR3 is TGTGCCAGCAGGTTAGCGCTTCAGGGGCGTCAGCCCCAGCCTTTT. Translation gives CASRLALQGRQPQPF. This rearrangement joins TRBV7-2 to TRBJ1-5; D possibly corresponds to TRBD1 (6 bases). The CDR3 loop spans 15 amino acids. Germline CDR1 SGHTA, CDR2 FQGNSA.

The J gene is TRBJ1-2, the V gene TRBV5-4, with unresolved D. CDR1 SGHNT and CDR2 YYREEE come from the germline V gene (reference sequence). There are 16 residues in the CDR3. V shed 2 bases and J shed 0 bases, with 14 bases lying between them. In DNA form, the CDR3 reads TGTGCCAGCAGCTTTGGTTTCGGAGTCCCTAACTATGGCTACACCTTC. Translation gives CASSFGFGVPNYGYTF. The whole variable domain, filled in from reference TRBV5-4 and TRBJ1-2, reads ETGVTQSPTHLIKTRGQQVTLRCSSQSGHNTVSWYQQALGQGPQFIFQYYREEENGRGNFPPRFSGLQFPNYSSELNVNALELDDSALYLCASSFGFGVPNYGYTFGSGTRLTVV.

This clone has more than one count but fewer than ten. Here the CDR3 omits its conserved ending phenylalanine or tryptophan, so a read error is the likely source. V usage is TRBV27 and J usage is TRBJ2-2; D is ambiguous. Trimming shortened V by 6 bases and J by 2 bases, and 10 bases separated the two germline ends. CDR3 length: 14 residues. CDR1 and CDR2 from the germline V gene are MNHEY and SMNVEV (reference sequence). The CDR3 region has the DNA TGTGCCAGCAGGTTAAGGGTCAACACCGGGGAGCTGTTTGTT. Residues: CASRLRVNTGELFV.

J is TRBJ2-7 and V is TRBV5-1, with D perhaps matching TRBD1 (7 bases). The germline gives CDR1 SGHRS, CDR2 YFSETQ. The CDR3 sequence is 14 residues long. Deletions cut 4 bases from V and 2 bases from J, with 13 bases between. The CDR3 DNA sequence: TGCGCCAGCAGCGCGGGACAGCTAGCCTACGAGCAGTACTTC. Its protein is CASSAGQLAYEQYF.

The chain employs TRBV20-1 and TRBJ2-3; no definite D call. Per germline, CDR1 DFQATT and CDR2 SNEGSKA (reference sequence). V shed 6 bases and J shed 4 bases, with 17 bases lying between them. The CDR3 runs 14 residues. The CDR3 sequence: CSAPSMSGPDTQYF. Written as DNA, the CDR3 is TGCAGTGCCCCCTCGATGAGTGGGCCAGATACGCAGTATTTT.

This clone qualifies as medium-sized. The chain has TRBV9 and TRBJ2-7; D possibly corresponds to TRBD2 (7 bases). The CDR3 is made up of 15 amino acids. Trimming cost V 4 bases and J 5 bases, with 19 bases left between them. Germline V gives CDR1 SGDLS, CDR2 YYNGEE. CDR3 DNA: TGTGCCAGCAGCCTTAGCTCTCAGGGGAGGGACGAGCAGTACTTC. Translation: CASSLSSQGRDEQYF.

This clone is classed as medium-sized. The gene calls are TRBV10-1 and TRBJ2-7; 7 bases fit TRBD1. V lost 3 bases and J lost 1; bases outside the gene matches: 6. CDR1 and CDR2 (germline): WNHNN, SYGVQD (reference sequence). The CDR3 runs to 15 residues. The DNA for the CDR3 is TGCGCCAGCAGTGAATCTGGGACAGCGTCCTACGAGCAGTACTTC. It is translated as CASSESGTASYEQYF.

This clone was counted ten times or more. This chain uses TRBV5-6 with TRBJ2-1; TRBD1 might be the D (5 bases). Trimming removed 2 bases from V and 4 bases from J, with 13 bases in between. The CDR3 contains 15 residues. Germline V gene lookup returns CDR1 SGHDT and CDR2 YYEEEE. In DNA form, the CDR3 reads TGTGCCAGCAGCTTCTCCTCAGGGATTTACAATGAGCAGTTCTTC. Amino acids: CASSFSSGIYNEQFF.

The genes are TRBV19 and TRBJ2-1; 10 bases agree with TRBD2. The germline V gene encodes CDR1 LNHDA and CDR2 SQIVND (reference sequence). The CDR3 sequence is 17 residues long. With V trimmed by 3 bases and J by 4 bases, 9 bases remained unmatched. This CDR3 is CASSISSGRAFYNEQFF. CDR3 nucleotides: TGTGCCAGTAGTATTTCGAGCGGGAGGGCCTTTTACAATGAGCAGTTCTTC.

By its share, this clone is medium-sized. The chain joins TRBV18 to TRBJ2-7; perhaps TRBD2 as D (7 bases). Germline lookup yields CDR1 KGHSH and CDR2 LQKENI. V was shortened by 1 base and J by 7 bases, with 14 bases between the two germline ends. The CDR3 spans 14 residues. The CDR3 loop reads CASSPQRGGSEQYF. The CDR3 region has the DNA TGTGCCAGCTCACCACAGAGGGGGGGAAGTGAGCAGTACTTC.

This clone is medium-sized (0.01 to 0.1%) by share. The chain is built from TRBV7-9 and TRBJ1-3; D unclear. The CDR3 consists of 14 residues. V was shortened by 5 bases and J by 0 bases, with 8 bases between the two germline ends. CDR1 and CDR2 (germline): SEHNR, FQNEAQ (reference sequence). CDR3: CASSPLSSGNTIYF. The CDR3 coding sequence is TGTGCCAGCAGCCCCCTGAGCTCTGGAAACACCATATATTTT.